This is a list of T cell receptor beta chains from one sample in a study of T cell responses to AZD1222 COVID-19 vaccine. Sequencing was performed with immunoSEQ multiplex PCR; in TCRdb, only in-frame clones are kept and a portion is missing. The sample includes 110,000 or so clones, approximately 91% of them seen just once. This specimen was peripheral blood, taken on day 0 of MenACWY control vaccination. These receptors came from an adult in good health. CDR3s include the opening cysteine and the closing phenylalanine or tryptophan. A D gene is named only where the DNA matches it firmly. Size is omitted from some rows. Given values are once, few, many or a class for expanded clones.

TRBJ2-5 | TRBV7-2 | - | - | TGTGCCAGCAGCTTAGGTGCGGGACAAGAGACCCAGTACTTC | CASSLGAGQETQYF
TRBJ1-6 | TRBV7-9 | - | - | TGTGCCAGCAGCCTAGAAGGGGGGGCTAATTCACCCCTCCACTTT | CASSLEGGANSPLHF
TRBJ1-4 | TRBV4-1 | - | - | TGCGCCAGCCACAAGGGCCCAAATGAAAAACTGTTTTTT | CASHKGPNEKLFF
TRBJ2-5 | TRBV5-1 | - | TRBD1 | TGCGCCAGCAGCTTAGGGGCAGGGGGCGCGGAGACCCAGTACTTC | CASSLGAGGAETQYF
TRBJ1-2 | TRBV28 | - | - | TGTGCCAGCAGTTTTAGCAGGGGCGATGGCTACACCTTC | CASSFSRGDGYTF
TRBJ2-2 | TRBV4-3 | - | - | TGCGCCAGCAGCCAAGTAGGACAAATGAACACCGGGGAGCTGTTTTTT | CASSQVGQMNTGELFF
TRBJ2-1 | TRBV6-5 | - | - | TGTGCCAGCAGTCCGCCAGGGGCTGGGCAGTTCTTC | CASSPPGAGQFF
TRBJ1-5 | TRBV7-9 | - | - | TGTGCCAGCAGCTTAGACTCTCAGCCCCAGCATTTT | CASSLDSQPQHF
TRBJ1-4 | TRBV5-4 | - | - | TGTGCCAGCAGCTTGGATGGCTGGAGTGAAAAACTGTTTTTT | CASSLDGWSEKLFF
TRBJ2-1 | TRBV3-1/TRBV3-2 | - | TRBD2 | TGTGCCAGCAGCCCCCTGGGAGGGGATGAGCAGTTCTTC | CASSPLGGDEQFF
TRBJ2-3 | TRBV9 | - | TRBD2 | TGTGCCAGCAGCCGACTCGGACTAGCGGGGATGGCAGATACGCAGTATTTT | CASSRLGLAGMADTQYF
TRBJ2-2 | TRBV29-1 | - | - | TGCAGCGTTGGGGGAGTGAACACCGGGGAGCTGTTTTTT | CSVGGVNTGELFF
TRBJ1-6 | TRBV3-1/TRBV3-2 | - | - | TGTGCCAGCAGCCGTAGGGGGAAAGATTCACCCCTCCACTTT | CASSRRGKDSPLHF
TRBJ2-7 | TRBV19 | once | - | TGTGCCAGTAGTAGGAGGGCCCCCTACGAGCAGTACTTC | CASSRRAPYEQYF
TRBJ2-2 | TRBV24-1 | - | - | TGTGCCACCAACGGGGACACCGGGGAGCTGTTTTTT | CATNGDTGELFF
TRBJ2-6 | TRBV27 | - | - | TGTGCCAGCAGTTCCCGGACAGCCCTTCACTCTGGGGCCAACGTCCTGACTTTC | CASSSRTALHSGANVLTF
TRBJ2-1 | TRBV15 | - | - | TGTGCCACCAGCAGGGCGGGTAGCGGACACGGTGGAGGCAATGAGCAGTTCTTC | CATSRAGSGHGGGNEQFF
TRBJ2-3 | TRBV3-1/TRBV3-2 | - | TRBD2 | TGTGCCAGCAGCCAGCTGGCGACTAGCGGGACACCCGGAAGCACAGATACGCAGTATTTT | CASSQLATSGTPGSTDTQYF
TRBJ1-5 | TRBV2 | - | - | TGTGCCAGCAGCGAAGCGGGCTATCAGCCCCAGCATTTT | CASSEAGYQPQHF
TRBJ1-1 | TRBV7-2 | - | - | TGTGCCAGCCAAATCAAGACAGAATCGAATGAAGCTTTCTTT | CASQIKTESNEAFF
TRBJ2-2 | TRBV25-1 | - | - | TGTGCCAGCAGTGAATCAAAGGGTAGGACCGGGGAGCTGTTTTTT | CASSESKGRTGELFF
TRBJ1-1 | TRBV7-9 | - | - | TGTGCCAGCAGCTTAAGATACGGGAACACTGAAGCTTTCTTT | CASSLRYGNTEAFF
TRBJ1-2 | TRBV2 | once | TRBD1 | TGTGCCAGCAGTGGGACAGGGGATGGCTACACCTTC | CASSGTGDGYTF
TRBJ1-1 | TRBV7-9 | - | - | TGTGCCAGCAGCTTAGCGAGAGGGGGGGCCACTGAAGCTTTCTTT | CASSLARGGATEAFF
TRBJ1-6 | TRBV30 | - | - | TGTGCCTGGAGTCCCAGGGACCGGAGCTCCTATAATTCACCCCTCCACTTT | CAWSPRDRSSYNSPLHF
TRBJ1-2 | TRBV28 | - | - | TGTGCCAGCAGCGACAGCCTTTATGGCTACACCTTC | CASSDSLYGYTF
TRBJ1-2 | TRBV6-2/TRBV6-3 | - | - | TGTGCCAGCAGCCGAACAGGGAACAATGGCTACACCTTC | CASSRTGNNGYTF
TRBJ2-7 | TRBV7-9 | few | - | TGTGCCAGCAGCTTAACAGGGAACCCTACCTACGAGCAGTACTTC | CASSLTGNPTYEQYF
TRBJ1-1 | TRBV6-5 | - | TRBD1 | TGTGCCAGCAGCACGACAGGGGTGAACACTGAAGCTTTCTTT | CASSTTGVNTEAFF
TRBJ1-1 | TRBV11-2 | once | - | TGTGCCAGCAGCTTAGCCGGGCCGTTGAACACTGAAGCTTTCTTT | CASSLAGPLNTEAFF
TRBJ2-7 | TRBV29-1 | - | - | TGCAGCGTTCTCCAGACTGGCAACTACGAGCAGTACTTC | CSVLQTGNYEQYF
TRBJ1-1 | TRBV4-1 | once | - | TGCGCCAGCAGCCAAGATACGCCCAGTGGGGTGGGCACTGAAGCTTTCTTT | CASSQDTPSGVGTEAFF
TRBJ2-3 | TRBV7-7 | - | - | TGTGCCAGCAGCGGGGGGCGGGGCACAGATACGCAGTATTTT | CASSGGRGTDTQYF
TRBJ1-5 | TRBV5-5 | - | TRBD1 | TGTGCCAGCAGCACGGGACAGGGGGATCAGCCCCAGCATTTT | CASSTGQGDQPQHF
TRBJ1-5 | TRBV19 | - | TRBD1 | TGTGCCAGTAGTAAGGACAGGGAAAGGAATCAGCCCCAGCATTTT | CASSKDRERNQPQHF
TRBJ1-1 | TRBV28 | once | - | TGTGCCAGCAGTCCCGGGAGGGTCACTGAAGCTTTCTTT | CASSPGRVTEAFF
TRBJ2-7 | TRBV2 | - | - | TGTGCCAGCAGTGAACGAACCCTGAGTACCAGTAGCTCCTACGAGCAGTACTTC | CASSERTLSTSSSYEQYF
TRBJ2-3 | TRBV14 | - | TRBD2 | TGTGCCAGCAGCCCCCGGGGGGACACAGATACGCAGTATTTT | CASSPRGDTDTQYF
TRBJ1-3 | TRBV27 | - | - | TGTGCCAGCAGTCCCAAAGGGTCTGGAAACACCATATATTTT | CASSPKGSGNTIYF
TRBJ2-3 | TRBV28 | - | TRBD2 | TGTGCCAGCATCCCCGGGGGGGGCCTCACAGATACGCAGTATTTT | CASIPGGGLTDTQYF
TRBJ1-5 | TRBV5-8 | - | - | TGTGCCAGCAGCTTGGGGGGCCTCACACCGGATTTT | CASSLGGLTPDF
TRBJ1-6 | TRBV6-4 | - | TRBD1 | TGTGCCAGCAGTGAGACAGGGGGGTATTCACCCCTCCACTTT | CASSETGGYSPLHF
TRBJ2-5 | TRBV7-2 | once | - | TGTGCCAGCAGCCCTTCCCCGGGACGCCAAGAGACCCAGTACTTC | CASSPSPGRQETQYF
TRBJ1-1 | TRBV28 | - | - | TGTGCCAGCGGGTGGGTGGGGCGGACGGCTTTCTTT | CASGWVGRTAFF
TRBJ1-1 | TRBV3-1/TRBV3-2 | - | - | TGTGCCAGCAGCCAAGATCCGATGGGAGAGGACACTGAAGCTTTCTTT | CASSQDPMGEDTEAFF
TRBJ1-1 | TRBV19 | - | TRBD1 | TGTGCCAGTAGTCCCCTACTTTCCAGGGGGACGAACACTGAAGCTTTCTTT | CASSPLLSRGTNTEAFF
TRBJ2-5 | TRBV5-6 | - | - | TGTGCCAGCAGCTCACAAGAGACCCAGTACTTC | CASSSQETQYF
TRBJ1-5 | TRBV29-1 | once | - | TGCAGCGCCGGGGGCGGGGGCTCCAGCAATCAGCCCCAGCATTTT | CSAGGGGSSNQPQHF
TRBJ1-4 | TRBV13 | - | - | TGTGCCAGCAGCTTAGGTGGGGGTTCGGATGAAAAACTGTTTTTT | CASSLGGGSDEKLFF
TRBJ2-7 | TRBV7-2 | once | - | TGTGCCAGCAGCTCCCGACAGACTCTGAACGAGCAGTACTTC | CASSSRQTLNEQYF